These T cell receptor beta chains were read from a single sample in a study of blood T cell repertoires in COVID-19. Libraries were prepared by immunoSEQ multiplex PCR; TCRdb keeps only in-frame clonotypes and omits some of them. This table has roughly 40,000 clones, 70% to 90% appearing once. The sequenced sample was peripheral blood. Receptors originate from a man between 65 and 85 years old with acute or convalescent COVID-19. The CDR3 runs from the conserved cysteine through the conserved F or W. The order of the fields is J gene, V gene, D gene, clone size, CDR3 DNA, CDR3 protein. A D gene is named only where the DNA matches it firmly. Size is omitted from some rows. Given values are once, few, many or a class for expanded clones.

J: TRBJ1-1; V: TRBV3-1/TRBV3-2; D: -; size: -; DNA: TGTGCCAGCAGCAAAAGGAGGGGAGCTTTCTTT; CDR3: CASSKRRGAFF
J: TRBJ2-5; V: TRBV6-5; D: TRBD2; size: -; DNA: TGTGCCAGCCAGCGGGAGGCCCAAGAGACCCAGTACTTC; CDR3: CASQREAQETQYF
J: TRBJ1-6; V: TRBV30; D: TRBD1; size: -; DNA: TGTGCCTGGAGCTCTACCCCGGGACAGGGGCCTTCACCCCTCCACTTT; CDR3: CAWSSTPGQGPSPLHF
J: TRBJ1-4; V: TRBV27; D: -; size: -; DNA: TGTGCCAGCAGTCTAACAGGGATTAATGAAAAACTGTTTTTT; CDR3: CASSLTGINEKLFF
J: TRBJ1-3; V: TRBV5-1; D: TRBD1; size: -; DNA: TGCGCCAGCAGCTTAGCAGGGGGCTCTGGAAACACCATATATTTT; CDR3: CASSLAGGSGNTIYF
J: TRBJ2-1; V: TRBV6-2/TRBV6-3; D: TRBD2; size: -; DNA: TGTGCCAGCAGTTACCCGACTAGCGGGGACAACAATGAGCAGTTCTTC; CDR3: CASSYPTSGDNNEQFF
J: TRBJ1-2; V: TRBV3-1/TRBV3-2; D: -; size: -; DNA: TGTGCCAGCAGCCAAGATCGGGGGATGGTCTATGGCTACACCTTC; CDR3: CASSQDRGMVYGYTF
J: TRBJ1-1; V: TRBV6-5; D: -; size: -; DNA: TGTGCCAGCAGACCGGGACAAACGAACACTGAAGCTTTCTTT; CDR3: CASRPGQTNTEAFF
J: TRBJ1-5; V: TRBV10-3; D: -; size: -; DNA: TGTGCCATCAGTGAATCCAGTTATAGCAATCAGCCCCAGCATTTT; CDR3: CAISESSYSNQPQHF
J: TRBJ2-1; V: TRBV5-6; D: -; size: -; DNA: TGTGCCAGCAGCTCAAAGACTATCTCCTACAATGAGCAGTTCTTC; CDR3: CASSSKTISYNEQFF
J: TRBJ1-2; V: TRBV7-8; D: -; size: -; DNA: TGTGCCAGCAGCCAGGTAGAGGGTGGCTACACCTTC; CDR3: CASSQVEGGYTF
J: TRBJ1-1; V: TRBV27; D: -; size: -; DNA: TGTGCCAGCAGGGGGGGGTGGAACACTGAAGCTTTCTTT; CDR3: CASRGGWNTEAFF
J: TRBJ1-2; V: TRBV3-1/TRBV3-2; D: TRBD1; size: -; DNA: TGTGCCAGCAGCCGCGACAGGGACTATGGCTACACCTTC; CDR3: CASSRDRDYGYTF
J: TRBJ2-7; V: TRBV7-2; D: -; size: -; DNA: TGTGCCAGCAGCTTGCCGAGCGGGTACGAGCAGTACTTC; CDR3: CASSLPSGYEQYF
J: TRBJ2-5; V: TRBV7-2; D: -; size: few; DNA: TGTGCCAGCAGCTTAGTGGCTAGCGCCGCGTACCAAGAGACCCAGTACTTC; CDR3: CASSLVASAAYQETQYF
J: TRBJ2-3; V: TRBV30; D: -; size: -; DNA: TGTGCCTCCAAGGGACTCAAAGGGCCGACAGATACGCAGTATTTT; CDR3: CASKGLKGPTDTQYF
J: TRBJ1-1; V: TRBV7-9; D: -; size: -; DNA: TGTGCCAGCAGCTTATTTCAGAACACTGAAGCTTTCTTT; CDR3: CASSLFQNTEAFF
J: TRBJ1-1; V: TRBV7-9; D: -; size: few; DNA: TGTGCCAGCAGCTTCCCAGGGTACCCTGAAGCTTTCTTT; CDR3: CASSFPGYPEAFF
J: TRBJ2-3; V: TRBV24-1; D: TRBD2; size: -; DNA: TGTGCCACCAGTGATTCCAGGACTAGCGGGAGATCTGGAGATACGCAGTATTTT; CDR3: CATSDSRTSGRSGDTQYF
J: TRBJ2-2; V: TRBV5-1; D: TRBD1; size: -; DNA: TGCGCCAGCAGCCCCGACAGGGGGCGCAACACCGGGGAGCTGTTTTTT; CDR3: CASSPDRGRNTGELFF
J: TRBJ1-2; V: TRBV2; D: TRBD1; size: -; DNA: TGTGCCAGCACCACAGGGGGTCGGTATGGCTACACCTTC; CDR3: CASTTGGRYGYTF
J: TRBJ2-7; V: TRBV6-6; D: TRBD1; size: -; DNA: TGTGCCAGCAGTCCCCAAGGGACAGGCCCAAGGACCGACTACGAGCAGTACTTC; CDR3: CASSPQGTGPRTDYEQYF
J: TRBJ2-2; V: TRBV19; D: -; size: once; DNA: TGTGCCATTCGAGGCTCCGGGGAGCTGTTTTTT; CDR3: CAIRGSGELFF
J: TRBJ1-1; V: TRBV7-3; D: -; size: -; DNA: TGTGCCAGCAGCTTAAATGGAGGAGGGTTTCGGGACACTGAAGCTTTCTTT; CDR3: CASSLNGGGFRDTEAFF
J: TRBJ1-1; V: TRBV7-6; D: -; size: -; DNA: TGTGCCAGCAGCCCTCTCTTAGGTTCGGGGTTTGAAGCTTTCTTT; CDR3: CASSPLLGSGFEAFF
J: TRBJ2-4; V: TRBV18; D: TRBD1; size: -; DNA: TGTGCCAGCTCACCACCCGGGACAGGGAGGGACATTCAGTACTTC; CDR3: CASSPPGTGRDIQYF
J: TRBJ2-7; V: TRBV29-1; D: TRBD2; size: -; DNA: TGCAGCGTTGAAGGGCGGGGGAGCTCCTACGAGCAGTACTTC; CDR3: CSVEGRGSSYEQYF
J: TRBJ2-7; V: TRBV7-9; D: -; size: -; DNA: TGTGCCAGCAGCTTAGCCGCAGGGGCCTCCTACGAGCAGTACTTC; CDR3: CASSLAAGASYEQYF
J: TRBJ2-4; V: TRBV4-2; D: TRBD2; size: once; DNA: TGTGCCAGCAGCCCGGGACTAGCGGACCTATGGAAAAACATTCAGTACTTC; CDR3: CASSPGLADLWKNIQYF
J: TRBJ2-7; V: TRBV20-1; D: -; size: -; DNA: TGCAGTGCTAGTCTAGCCTCCTACGAGCAGTACTTC; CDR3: CSASLASYEQYF
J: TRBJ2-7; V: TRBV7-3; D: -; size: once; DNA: TGTGCCAGCAGCTCGGGACTTTTTTCCGAGCAGTACTTC; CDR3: CASSSGLFSEQYF
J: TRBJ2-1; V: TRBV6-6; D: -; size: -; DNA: TGTGCCAGCACCCTATCGCTGGGAGACAATGAGCAGTTCTTC; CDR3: CASTLSLGDNEQFF
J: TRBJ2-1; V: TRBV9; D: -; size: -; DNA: TGTGCCAGCAGCGTAGAGAGTAGGACTATGCTGTTCTTC; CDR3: CASSVESRTMLFF
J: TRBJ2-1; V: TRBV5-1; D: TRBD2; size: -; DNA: TGCGCCAGCAGCTCGACTAGCGGGGCGGATGAGCAGTTCTTC; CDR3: CASSSTSGADEQFF
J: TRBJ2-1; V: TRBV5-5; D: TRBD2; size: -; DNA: TGTGCCAGCAGCTGGCGGGAGCACTCCTACAATGAGCAGTTCTTC; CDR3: CASSWREHSYNEQFF
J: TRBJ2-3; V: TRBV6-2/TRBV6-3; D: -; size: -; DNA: TGTGCCAGCAGTTACGTCGGGAGAGATACGCAGTATTTT; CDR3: CASSYVGRDTQYF
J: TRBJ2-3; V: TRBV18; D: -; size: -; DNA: TGTGCCAGCTCACCACTGCAAACGGGGAGCACAGATACGCAGTATTTT; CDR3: CASSPLQTGSTDTQYF
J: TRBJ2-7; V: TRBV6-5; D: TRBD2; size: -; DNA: TGTGCCAGTCAGGGAGGGGTATCCTACGAGCAGTACTTC; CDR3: CASQGGVSYEQYF
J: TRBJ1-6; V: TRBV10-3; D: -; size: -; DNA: TGTGCCAGCACGGACTTTTTGAGCTCCTATAATTCACCCCTCCACTTT; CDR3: CASTDFLSSYNSPLHF
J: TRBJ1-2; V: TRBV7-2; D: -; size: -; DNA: TGTGCCAGCAGCGTGACAGACTATGGCTACACCTTC; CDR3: CASSVTDYGYTF
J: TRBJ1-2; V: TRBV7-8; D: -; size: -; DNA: TGTGCCAGCAGCTTAGGAGGGGACACCTATGGCTACACCTTC; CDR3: CASSLGGDTYGYTF
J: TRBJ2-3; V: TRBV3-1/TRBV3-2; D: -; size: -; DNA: TGTGCCAGCAGCCAAGATGCGGGATCCCCAAAGGAGTATTTT; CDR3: CASSQDAGSPKEYF
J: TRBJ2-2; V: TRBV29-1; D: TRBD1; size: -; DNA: TGCAGCGTTGAAGAAGTGGCAGGGGGCGCGAACACCGGGGAGCTGTTTTTT; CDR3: CSVEEVAGGANTGELFF
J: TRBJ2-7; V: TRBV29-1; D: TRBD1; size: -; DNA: TGCAGCGTTGGGGGACAGTCCAGCTCCTACGAGCAGTACTTC; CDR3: CSVGGQSSSYEQYF
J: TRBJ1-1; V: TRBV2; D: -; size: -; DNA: TGTGCCAGCAGTGAAATGCGGGGCACTGAAGCTTTCTTT; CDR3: CASSEMRGTEAFF
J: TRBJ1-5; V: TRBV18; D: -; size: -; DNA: TGTGCCAGCTCACCCTACGGGGGCAATCAGCCCCAGCATTTT; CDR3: CASSPYGGNQPQHF
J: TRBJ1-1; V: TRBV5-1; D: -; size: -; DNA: TGCGCCAGCAGTTTGGGGGAGCCAGAAGCTTTCTTT; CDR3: CASSLGEPEAFF
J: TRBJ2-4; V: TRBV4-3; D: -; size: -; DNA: TGCGCCAGCAGCCAAGATGAACTAAAAAACATTCAGTACTTC; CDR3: CASSQDELKNIQYF
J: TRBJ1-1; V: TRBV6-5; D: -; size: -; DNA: TGTGCCAGCAGTTACGGGGCGTGGGACACTGAAGCTTTCTTT; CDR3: CASSYGAWDTEAFF
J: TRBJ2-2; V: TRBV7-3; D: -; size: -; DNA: TGTGCCAGCAGCTCCGCGGGGGCTAGCGGGAACACCGGGGAGCTGTTTTTT; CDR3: CASSSAGASGNTGELFF
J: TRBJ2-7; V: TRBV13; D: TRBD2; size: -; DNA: TGTGCCAGCAGCTTTGGCGGGGGAAATTCCTACGAGCAGTACTTC; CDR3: CASSFGGGNSYEQYF
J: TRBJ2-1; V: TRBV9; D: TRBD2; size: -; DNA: TGTGCCAGCAGCGTAGGGCCAGCGGGGGCTTACAATGAGCAGTTCTTC; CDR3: CASSVGPAGAYNEQFF
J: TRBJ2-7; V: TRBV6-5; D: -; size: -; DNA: TGTGCCAGCTACCGCTCCAGGGGCCACGAGCAGTACTTC; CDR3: CASYRSRGHEQYF
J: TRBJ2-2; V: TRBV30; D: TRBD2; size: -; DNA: TGTGCCTGGAGCGAGGGACTAGCGGAGAGATCCGGGGAGCTGTTTTTT; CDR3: CAWSEGLAERSGELFF
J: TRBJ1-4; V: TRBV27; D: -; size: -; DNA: TGTGCCAGCAAGGCAGGGCAGGATGAAAAACTGTTTTTT; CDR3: CASKAGQDEKLFF
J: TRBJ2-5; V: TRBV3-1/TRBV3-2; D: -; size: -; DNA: TGTGCCAGCAGCCAAGAATACAGCCAAGAGACCCAGTACTTC; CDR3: CASSQEYSQETQYF
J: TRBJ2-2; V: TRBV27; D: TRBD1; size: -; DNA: TGTGCCAGCAGTTTGTTAACAGGGGATAACACCGGGGAGCTGTTTTTT; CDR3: CASSLLTGDNTGELFF
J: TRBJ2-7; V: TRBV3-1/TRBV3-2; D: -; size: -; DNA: TGTGCCAGCAGCCAAGGGCGTCTAGTTACCTACGAGCAGTACTTC; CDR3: CASSQGRLVTYEQYF
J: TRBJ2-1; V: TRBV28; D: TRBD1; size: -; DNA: TGTGCCAGTTCCCCGAGTGGGACAGGGGCCTACAATGAGCAGTTCTTC; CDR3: CASSPSGTGAYNEQFF